The sample holds a few counts of the clone carrying this T cell receptor beta chain. The entry originates in a study of cytotoxic CD8 clonotypes in ibrutinib-treated CLL. Study context: A mean of roughly 250,000 productive templates and 85,000 to 95,000 productive rearrangements was obtained per sample.

The CDR3 covers 12 residues. CDR1 is SEHNR and CDR2 is FQNEAQ in the germline V gene (reference sequence). V lost 3 bases and J lost 9, with 11 bases in between. The planned depth of sequencing spanned 1 in 200,000 to 1 in 1 million T cells. Data came from immunoSEQ multiplex PCR; TCRdb stores just in-frame clones and leaves some out. This sample has fewer than 400,000 clones, with roughly 67% found just once. The TCR sequence derives from a human donor with chronic lymphocytic leukemia. Sequences were derived from PBMCs, sampled after 36 months of ibrutinib treatment. The chain is built from TRBV7-9 and TRBJ2-5; weak D call: TRBD1 (5 bases). CDR3 sequence reads: CASSLGRRAQYF. For the CDR3, the DNA is TGTGCCAGCAGCTTGGGGCGCCGGGCCCAGTACTTC.